This T cell receptor (beta chain) was observed in a study of T-cell reconstitution after alpha-beta-depleted transplantation in children. Trimming removed 1 base at V and 4 bases at J, with 12 bases between. This CDR3 has 15 amino acids. Germline V lookup: CDR1 SGHRS, CDR2 YFSETQ. This clonotype turned up a few times. Unique molecular identifiers were built into the TCRbeta library. One entry per CDR3 protein, called by TCRdb with MiXCR from the PCR reads. The table includes around 490,000 distinct CDR3 sequences, about an eighth detected once. The V call is TRBV5-1, the J call TRBJ1-3, with D unresolved. The receptor's source is a female patient aged 2-15 years who had a stem cell transplant for aplastic anemia, so the T cells may come from the graft donor. Sequenced material: PBMCs, mostly from graft donor cells, taken 180 days after TCRalphabeta/CD19-depleted stem cell transplant. The DNA for the CDR3 is TGCGCCAGCAGCTTGAGCCCTATGGCCGGAAACACCATATATTTT. This codes for CASSLSPMAGNTIYF.